The text below deals with one TCR beta chain. This entry belongs to a study of blood T cell repertoires in COVID-19. At the level of the study: Sites across the United States, Italy and Spain contributed samples from acute and convalescent COVID-19.

In the study's own analysis: Estimated nucleated cell counts came from reference gene primer amplification. Clones were sequenced by immunoSEQ multiplex PCR, and TCRdb holds only the in-frame ones, with some missing. Clone size and the V and J calls come from that table; the DNA yielded D and trimming. The table shows fewer than 350,000 clones, with 88% occurring only once. The origin of this receptor is a man aged 18 to 30 with active or convalescent COVID-19. The sequencing input was peripheral blood.

The CDR3 DNA sequence: TGTGCCAGCAGCCAAAGGGTCCGGACAGGGGGTAACTATGGCTACACCTTC. Its protein is CASSQRVRTGGNYGYTF. The chain recombines TRBV3-1 (or the pseudogene TRBV3-2) with TRBJ1-2; 10 bases map to TRBD1. Germline V lookup: CDR1 LGHDT, CDR2 YNNKEL (reference sequence). Trimming removed 2 bases from V and 1 base from J; junction bases left unmatched: 7. CDR3 length: 17 amino acids.